Here is one T cell receptor (beta chain) with its context. The antigen remains undetermined. The entry originates in a study of OX40 agonist ivuxolimab in advanced cancers. General study findings and limits: Both CD4+ and CD8+ T cell populations in blood had undergone clonal expansion by week 6 at 0.1 to 3.0 mg/kg.

Germline V gene data show CDR1 as LGHNA and CDR2 as YNFKEQ. V was pared by 0 bases and J by 3 bases, with 15 bases between. The CDR3 consists of 17 residues. Sequenced by immunoSEQ multiplex PCR; TCRdb stores in-frame clones only, minus some. Of 55,000 to 70,000 clones in the sample, around 90% are singletons; the top ten hold roughly 1%. Source: CD4+ or CD8+ T cells sorted from blood, taken in a trial of the OX40 agonist ivuxolimab. The chain recombines TRBV4-2 with TRBJ1-3; D might be TRBD1 (6 bases). The origin of this receptor is an adult with an advanced solid tumor such as melanoma, head and neck, liver or kidney cancer. CDR3 loop: CASSQDGTGIYGNTIYF. Written as DNA, the CDR3 is TGTGCCAGCAGCCAAGATGGAACAGGGATATATGGAAACACCATATATTTT.